This T cell receptor beta chain was identified during a study of CD8 T cells in ankylosing spondylitis. The CDR3 contains 13 residues. Trimming took off 0 bases at V and 7 bases at J, with 9 bases between the two ends. Germline values: CDR1 MNHNY, CDR2 SVGAGI (reference sequence). Construction of TCR beta libraries was performed using quantitative 5'-RACE with molecular barcodes. TCRdb used MiXCR to reprocess the 5' RACE reads, holding one entry per CDR3 protein. The data contain hundreds of thousands of distinct CDR3 sequences, under 25% of them singletons. This clonotype was detected only a few times. Its antigen is not identified. The study's findings and limits: Reportedly, significant enrichment of disease-linked clones occurred in matched ankylosing spondylitis synovial fluid.

The chain couples TRBV6-6 to TRBJ1-2; D remains unclear. Specimen: blood, either unsorted or a sorted T cell fraction (not recorded which). The receptor was isolated from a female donor with ankylosing spondylitis or in good health (not recorded which). The DNA for the CDR3 is TGTGCCAGCAGTTACTCGAATCCTCTTGGCTACACCTTC. Protein product: CASSYSNPLGYTF.